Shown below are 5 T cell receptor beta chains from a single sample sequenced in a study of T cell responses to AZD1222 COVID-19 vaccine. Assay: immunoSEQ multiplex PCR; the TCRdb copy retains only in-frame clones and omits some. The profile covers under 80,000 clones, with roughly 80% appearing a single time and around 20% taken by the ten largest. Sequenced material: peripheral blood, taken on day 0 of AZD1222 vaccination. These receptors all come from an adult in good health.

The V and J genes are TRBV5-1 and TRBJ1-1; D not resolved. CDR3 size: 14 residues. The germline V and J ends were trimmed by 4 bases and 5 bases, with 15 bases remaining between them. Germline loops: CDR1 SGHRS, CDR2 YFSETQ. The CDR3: CASSGSNRRTEAFF. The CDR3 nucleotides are TGCGCCAGCAGCGGTTCCAACAGAAGGACTGAAGCTTTCTTT.

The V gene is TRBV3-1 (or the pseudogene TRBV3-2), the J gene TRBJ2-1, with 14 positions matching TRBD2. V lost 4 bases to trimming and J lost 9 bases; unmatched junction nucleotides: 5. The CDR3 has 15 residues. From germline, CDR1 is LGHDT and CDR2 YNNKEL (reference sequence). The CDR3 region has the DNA TGTGCCAGCAGCCGACTAGCGGGAGGGCCCGGTGAGCAGTTCTTC. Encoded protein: CASSRLAGGPGEQFF.

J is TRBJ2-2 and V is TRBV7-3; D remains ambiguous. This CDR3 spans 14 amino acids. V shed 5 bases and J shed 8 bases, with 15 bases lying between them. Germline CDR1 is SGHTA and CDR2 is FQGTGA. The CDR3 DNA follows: TGTGCCAGCAGCCCCCCCGGCCCCGGGGGGGAGCTGTTTTTT. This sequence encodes CASSPPGPGGELFF.

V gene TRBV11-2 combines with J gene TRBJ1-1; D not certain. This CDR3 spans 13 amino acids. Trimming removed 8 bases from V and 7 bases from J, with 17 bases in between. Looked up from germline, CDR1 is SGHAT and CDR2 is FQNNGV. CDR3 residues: CASYEGRRSEAFF. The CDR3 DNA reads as TGTGCCAGCTACGAAGGTAGGCGGAGTGAAGCTTTCTTT.

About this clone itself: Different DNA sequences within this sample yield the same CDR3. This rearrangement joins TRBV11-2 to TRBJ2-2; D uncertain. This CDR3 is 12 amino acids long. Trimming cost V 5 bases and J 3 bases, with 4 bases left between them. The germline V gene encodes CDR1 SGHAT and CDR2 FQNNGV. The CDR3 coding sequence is TGTGCCAGCAGCCCAGACACCGGGGAGCTGTTTTTT. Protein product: CASSPDTGELFF.